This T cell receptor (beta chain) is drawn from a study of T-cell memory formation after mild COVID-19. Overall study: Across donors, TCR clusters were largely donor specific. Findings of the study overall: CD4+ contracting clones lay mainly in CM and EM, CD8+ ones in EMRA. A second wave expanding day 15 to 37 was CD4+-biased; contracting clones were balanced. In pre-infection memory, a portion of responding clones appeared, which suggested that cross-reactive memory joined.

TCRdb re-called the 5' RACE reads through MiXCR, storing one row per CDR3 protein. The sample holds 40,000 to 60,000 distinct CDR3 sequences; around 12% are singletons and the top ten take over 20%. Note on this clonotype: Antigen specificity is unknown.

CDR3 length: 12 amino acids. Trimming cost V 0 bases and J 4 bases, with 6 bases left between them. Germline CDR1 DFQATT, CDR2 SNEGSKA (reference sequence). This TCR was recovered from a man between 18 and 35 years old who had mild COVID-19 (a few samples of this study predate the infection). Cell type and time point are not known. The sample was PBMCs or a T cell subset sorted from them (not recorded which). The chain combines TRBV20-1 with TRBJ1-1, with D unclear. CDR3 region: CSAREGFTEAFF. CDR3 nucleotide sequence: TGCAGTGCTAGAGAGGGCTTCACTGAAGCTTTCTTT.